The 15 T cell receptor beta chains presented below share a single source sample, sequenced in a study of cytotoxic CD8 clonotypes in ibrutinib-treated CLL. The data were produced by immunoSEQ multiplex PCR, yet TCRdb's version contains in-frame clones alone and is incomplete. The data show fewer than 150,000 clones, around 84% seen once. The sequences come from PBMCs, collected after 24 months of ibrutinib treatment. These receptors all come from a human donor with chronic lymphocytic leukemia.

The CDR3 loop reads CASSLAQGAWNEQFF. CDR3 bases: TGTGCCAGCAGCTTGGCTCAGGGCGCGTGGAATGAGCAGTTCTTC. The genes are TRBV5-5 and TRBJ2-1; TRBD1 might be the D (5 bases). Germline assignment: CDR1 SGHKS and CDR2 YYEKEE (reference sequence). The CDR3 length is 15 residues. V was pared by 0 bases and J by 7 bases, with 14 bases between.

The chain is built from TRBV27 and TRBJ1-1; 9 nucleotides agree with TRBD1. V lost 5 bases and J lost 4; bases outside the gene matches: 14. Looked up from germline, CDR1 is MNHEY and CDR2 is SMNVEV (reference sequence). The CDR3 contains 17 residues. Here the CDR3 reads CASSAPGQGAGGTEAFF. As DNA, the CDR3 is TGTGCCAGCAGTGCCCCGGGACAGGGTGCCGGTGGCACTGAAGCTTTCTTT.

This clone occurred a few times. This chain uses TRBV18 with TRBJ2-7; 8 bases line up with TRBD1. Germline V gene lookup returns CDR1 KGHSH and CDR2 LQKENI. The CDR3 extends over 13 amino acids. The V segment lost 3 bases and the J segment 8 bases; nucleotides outside the gene matches: 6. For the CDR3, the DNA is TGTGCCAGCTCACCGGACGGGACAGGCCAGCAGTACTTC. Translating gives CASSPDGTGQQYF.

The chain carries TRBV7-2 and TRBJ2-7, with a weak D call TRBD1 (6 bases). V lost 3 bases, J lost 1 base, and 10 bases lay in between. Germline loops: CDR1 SGHTA, CDR2 FQGNSA. The CDR3 has 14 amino acids. As DNA, the CDR3 is TGTGCCAGCAGCTTCACCCAGGGGTCCTACGAGCAGTACTTC. Translated, it gives CASSFTQGSYEQYF.

The V call is TRBV19, the J call TRBJ2-3; D gene uncertain. The V gene lost 6 bases and the J gene lost 1 base, with 11 bases spanning the gap. The length of the CDR3 is 14 residues. The germline gives CDR1 LNHDA, CDR2 SQIVND (reference sequence). The CDR3 reads CASRAGPRTDTQYF. For the CDR3, the DNA is TGTGCCAGTAGGGCTGGGCCCCGCACAGATACGCAGTATTTT.

The chain uses TRBV27 and TRBJ1-5; a weak D match, TRBD1 (6 bases). The CDR3 consists of 14 residues. V shed 5 bases and J shed 11 bases, with 19 bases lying between them. Germline V gene data show CDR1 as MNHEY and CDR2 as SMNVEV (reference sequence). This CDR3 is CASSVQGAGMTQHF. For the CDR3, the DNA is TGTGCCAGCAGTGTACAGGGAGCAGGAATGACCCAGCATTTT.

J is TRBJ2-1 and V is TRBV11-3; 8 positions match TRBD2. Germline trimming cut 5 bases from V and 7 bases from J; bases unmatched to any gene: 10. Germline V gene lookup returns CDR1 SGHNT and CDR2 YENEEA. The CDR3 consists of 15 residues. CDR3 in DNA: TGTGCCAGCAGCCCGCCGGGTAGCGGGGCAAATGAGCAGTTCTTC. This encodes CASSPPGSGANEQFF.

This clone was recorded only once. This chain joins TRBV5-1 and TRBJ1-1; D is perhaps TRBD1 (5 bases). Per germline, CDR1 SGHRS and CDR2 YFSETQ. This CDR3 is built from 14 residues. V dropped 2 bases and J dropped 1 base, with 9 bases sitting between them. CDR3 in amino acids: CASSFGGRNTEAFF. The CDR3 bases are TGCGCCAGCAGCTTTGGGGGGAGGAACACTGAAGCTTTCTTT.

The chain is built from TRBV5-4 and TRBJ1-1; D may be TRBD1 (5 bases). In germline, CDR1 is SGHNT, CDR2 YYREEE (reference sequence). This CDR3 is 15 amino acids long. V lost 6 bases and J 1 base, leaving 16 bases between the germline ends. CDR3 protein: CASKPRGPSNTEAFF. The CDR3 coding sequence is TGTGCCAGCAAACCTAGGGGTCCATCGAACACTGAAGCTTTCTTT.

V and J are TRBV19 and TRBJ1-6; 7 positions match TRBD1. The CDR3 length is 15 residues. Germline V gene sequence: CDR1 LNHDA, CDR2 SQIVND (reference sequence). The junction had 7 bases not matched to a gene; V was cut back by 4 bases and J by 7 bases. DNA of the CDR3: TGTGCCAGTAGTAACCGACAGGGCGACAATTCACCCCTCCACTTT. It translates to CASSNRQGDNSPLHF.

This chain links TRBV6-6 with TRBJ1-5, with D possibly being TRBD1 (5 bases). V was trimmed by 2 bases and J by 1 base, leaving 12 bases between them. Germline V lookup: CDR1 MNHNY, CDR2 SVGAGI (reference sequence). This CDR3 is built from 16 residues. The CDR3 DNA follows: TGTGCCAGCAGTTACGTTGCAGGGTTGAGCAATCAGCCCCAGCATTTT. Translated, it gives CASSYVAGLSNQPQHF.

Only one count was recorded for this clone. The chain is built from TRBV6-5 and TRBJ2-1, with 7 bases identical to TRBD1. Germline V gene lookup returns CDR1 MNHEY and CDR2 SVGAGI. This CDR3 contains 14 residues. V dropped 4 bases and J dropped 8; count of bases not matched to a gene: 8. CDR3 in amino acids: CASSSPGQSDEQFF. CDR3 in DNA: TGTGCCAGCAGTTCACCGGGACAGAGCGATGAGCAGTTCTTC.

This clone was observed a handful of times. This chain joins TRBV7-3 and TRBJ2-2; D gene ambiguous. This CDR3 has 14 residues. Trimming pared 5 bases from V and 7 bases from J, leaving 14 bases between. CDR1 is SGHTA, CDR2 FQGTGA, per germline. The DNA for the CDR3 is TGTGCCAGCAGCAAGACTCCTGCGGTCGGGGAGCTGTTTTTT. Translating it yields CASSKTPAVGELFF.

V usage is TRBV30 and J usage is TRBJ1-2, with TRBD1 as a possible D gene (6 bases). This CDR3 comprises 15 residues. Germline V gene lookup returns CDR1 GTSNPN and CDR2 SVGIG (reference sequence). The germline V and J ends were trimmed by 3 bases and 5 bases, with 19 bases remaining between them. CDR3 protein: CAWREPGHGLYGYTF. As DNA, the CDR3 is TGTGCCTGGAGGGAACCGGGACACGGCTTGTATGGCTACACCTTC.

This clone was counted only a few times. V is TRBV5-4 and J is TRBJ2-5; the D gene is possibly TRBD2 (5 bases). Germline V gene data show CDR1 as SGHNT and CDR2 as YYREEE (reference sequence). The CDR3 loop spans 14 amino acids. V dropped 1 base and J dropped 2 bases, with 9 bases sitting between them. This CDR3 reads CASSLTGVQETQYF. The CDR3 DNA sequence: TGTGCCAGCAGCTTGACCGGGGTACAAGAGACCCAGTACTTC.